This T cell receptor beta chain was captured in a study of CD8 T cells in ankylosing spondylitis. Study-level results: A TCR beta motif made of several highly homologous variants seemed typical of ankylosing spondylitis blood. Disease-linked clones reportedly concentrated significantly in matched ankylosing spondylitis synovial fluid. CD8+ cells made up the disease-linked clones, which were relatively rare in peripheral blood.

Construction of TCR beta libraries was performed using quantitative 5'-RACE with molecular barcodes. One entry per CDR3 protein results from TCRdb running MiXCR on the 5' RACE reads. The data contain about 540,000 distinct CDR3 sequences, more than 9.5% of them singletons. This clonotype has just a few counts. Its antigen is not identified. Germline CDR1 reads MNHEY; CDR2 reads SVGAGI. This CDR3 has 14 residues. V was trimmed by 2 bases and J by 7 bases, leaving 14 bases between them. J is TRBJ1-1 and V is TRBV6-5, with D unresolved. This sequence originates from a male donor with ankylosing spondylitis. Sequenced input: blood, either unsorted or a sorted T cell fraction (not recorded which). In nucleotides, the CDR3 is TGTGCCAGCAGTTACCCCGGGCCCCACGGTGAAGCTTTCTTT. Protein sequence: CASSYPGPHGEAFF.